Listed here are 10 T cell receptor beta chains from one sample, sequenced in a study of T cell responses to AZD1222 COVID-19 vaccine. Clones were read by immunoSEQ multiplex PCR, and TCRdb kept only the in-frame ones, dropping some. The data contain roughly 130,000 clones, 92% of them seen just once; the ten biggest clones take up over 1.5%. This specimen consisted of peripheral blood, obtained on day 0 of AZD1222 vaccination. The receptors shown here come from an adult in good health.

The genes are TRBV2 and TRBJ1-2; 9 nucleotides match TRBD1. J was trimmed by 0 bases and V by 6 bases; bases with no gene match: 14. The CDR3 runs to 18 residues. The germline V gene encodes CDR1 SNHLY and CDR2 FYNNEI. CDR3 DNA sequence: TGTGCCAGCAGCCGAACAGGGGGCGGAACCCCTCCTAACTATGGCTACACCTTC. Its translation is CASSRTGGGTPPNYGYTF. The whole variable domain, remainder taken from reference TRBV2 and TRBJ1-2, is EPEVTQTPSHQVTQMGQEVILRCVPISNHLYFYWYRQILGQKVEFLVSFYNNEISEKSEIFDDQFSVERPDGSNFTLKIRSTKLEDSAMYFCASSRTGGGTPPNYGYTFGSGTRLTVV.

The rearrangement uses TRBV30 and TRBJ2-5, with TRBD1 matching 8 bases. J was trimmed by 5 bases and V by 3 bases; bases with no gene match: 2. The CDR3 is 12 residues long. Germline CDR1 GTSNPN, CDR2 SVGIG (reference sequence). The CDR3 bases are TGTGCCTGGAGCAGGGGGCGGGAGACCCAGTACTTC. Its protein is CAWSRGRETQYF.

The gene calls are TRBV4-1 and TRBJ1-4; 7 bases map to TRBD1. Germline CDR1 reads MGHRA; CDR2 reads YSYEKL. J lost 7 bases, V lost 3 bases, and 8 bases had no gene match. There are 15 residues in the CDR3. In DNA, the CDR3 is TGCGCCAGCAGCCACCCAGACAGGGAAGGTGAAAAACTGTTTTTT. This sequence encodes CASSHPDREGEKLFF.

The CDR3: CASRSKDGNTEAFF. CDR3 DNA sequence: TGTGCCAGCAGAAGTAAGGATGGGAACACTGAAGCTTTCTTT. The chain combines TRBV3-1 (or the pseudogene TRBV3-2) with TRBJ1-1; D remains unclear. Per the germline V gene, CDR1 is LGHDT and CDR2 is YNNKEL (reference sequence). This CDR3 region has 14 residues. The V gene lost 6 bases and the J gene lost 1 base, with 12 bases spanning the gap.

CDR3 loop: CASSLTGFTGELFF. CDR3 nucleotide sequence: TGTGCCAGCAGCCTAACAGGGTTCACCGGGGAGCTGTTTTTT. The rearrangement links TRBV3-1 (or the pseudogene TRBV3-2) to TRBJ2-2, with D maybe TRBD1 (6 bases). The ends were cut back, 4 bases at V and 4 bases at J, with 10 bases in the middle. The CDR3 totals 14 residues. Germline CDR1 is LGHDT and CDR2 is YNNKEL (reference sequence).

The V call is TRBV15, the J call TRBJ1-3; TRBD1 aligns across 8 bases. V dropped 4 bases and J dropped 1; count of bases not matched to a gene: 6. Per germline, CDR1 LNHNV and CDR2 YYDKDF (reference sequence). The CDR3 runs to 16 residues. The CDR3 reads CATSTGQGPSGNTIYF. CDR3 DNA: TGTGCCACCAGCACCGGACAGGGCCCTTCTGGAAACACCATATATTTT.

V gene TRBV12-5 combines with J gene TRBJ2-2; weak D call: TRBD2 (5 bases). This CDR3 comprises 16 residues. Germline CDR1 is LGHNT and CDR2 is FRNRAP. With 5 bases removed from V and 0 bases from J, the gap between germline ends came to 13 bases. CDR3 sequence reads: CASGPRAGANTGELFF. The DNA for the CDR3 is TGTGCTAGTGGTCCACGGGCGGGCGCGAACACCGGGGAGCTGTTTTTT.

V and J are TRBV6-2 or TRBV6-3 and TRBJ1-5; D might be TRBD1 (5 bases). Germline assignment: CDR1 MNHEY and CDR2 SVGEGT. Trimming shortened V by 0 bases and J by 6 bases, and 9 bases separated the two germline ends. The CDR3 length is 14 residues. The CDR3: CASSYSRGSQPQHF. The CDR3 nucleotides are TGTGCCAGCAGTTACTCGAGGGGTAGTCAGCCCCAGCATTTT.

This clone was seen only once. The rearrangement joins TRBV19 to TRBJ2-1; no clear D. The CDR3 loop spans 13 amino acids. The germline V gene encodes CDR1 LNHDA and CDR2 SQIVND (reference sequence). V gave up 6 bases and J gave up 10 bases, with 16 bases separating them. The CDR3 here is CASSLNSGEEQFF. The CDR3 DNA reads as TGTGCCAGTAGCCTAAACTCCGGTGAGGAGCAGTTCTTC.

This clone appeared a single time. The CDR3: CAIERRGGTEAFF. DNA of the CDR3: TGTGCCATCGAACGAAGAGGGGGCACTGAAGCTTTCTTT. This chain uses TRBV6-5 with TRBJ1-1, with TRBD1 as a possible D gene (6 bases). This CDR3 has 13 residues. V was pared by 10 bases and J by 4 bases, with 16 bases between. Germline CDR1 reads MNHEY; CDR2 reads SVGAGI.